This TCR beta chain is from a study of OX40 agonist ivuxolimab in advanced cancers. V lost 1 base, J lost 8 bases, and 8 bases lay in between. Germline V gene sequence: CDR1 MDHEN, CDR2 SYDVKM. The CDR3 covers 12 residues. Measured with immunoSEQ multiplex PCR; TCRdb has only the in-frame clones, and not every one. The profile shows fewer than 70,000 clones, 80% to 90% of them singletons. V gene TRBV28 combines with J gene TRBJ1-2; D might be TRBD1 (5 bases). Material: CD4+ or CD8+ T cells sorted from blood, obtained in a trial of the OX40 agonist ivuxolimab. This receptor was obtained from an adult with an advanced solid tumor such as melanoma, head and neck, liver or kidney cancer. Here the CDR3 reads CASSLSGLGYTF. CDR3 in DNA: TGTGCCAGCAGTTTATCAGGGCTCGGCTACACCTTC.